This entry concerns a single T cell receptor beta chain. Its matching antigen is unknown. The data belong to a study of blood T cells in healthy people across ages. General study findings and limits: No conclusive comparison of naive versus antigen-experienced cells was possible with unsorted PBMCs. For the donors, CMV status was unknown and possibly confounded expanded clonotype changes.

The V end was cut by 5 bases, the J end by 0 bases, with 12 bases between. Germline V CDR1 and CDR2: KGHSH, LQKENI. This CDR3 contains 15 residues. Peripheral blood from each donor was collected in a volume of roughly 9.8 milliliters. Primers used in a second PCR of about 6 to 12 cycles were a sample-barcoded 5' primer and a J-beta primer mix. Each CDR3 protein is one row after TCRdb ran MiXCR on the 5' RACE reads. This repertoire shows around 1,700,000 distinct CDR3 sequences, over 25% found once; its top ten account for about 8%. The chain employs TRBV18 and TRBJ2-3; D remains unclear. Material: blood. This TCR was sampled from a woman aged 25 to 39 in good health. The CDR3, as DNA: TGTGCCAGCTCAACACTGGAATTTAGCACAGATACGCAGTATTTT. Its translation: CASSTLEFSTDTQYF.